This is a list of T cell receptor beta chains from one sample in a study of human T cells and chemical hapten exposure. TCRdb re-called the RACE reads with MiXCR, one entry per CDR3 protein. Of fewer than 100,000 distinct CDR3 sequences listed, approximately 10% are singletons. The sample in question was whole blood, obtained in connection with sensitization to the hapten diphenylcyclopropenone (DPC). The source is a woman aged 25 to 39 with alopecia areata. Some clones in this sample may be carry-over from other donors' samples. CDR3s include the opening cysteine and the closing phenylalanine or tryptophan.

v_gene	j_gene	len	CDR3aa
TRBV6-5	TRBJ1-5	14	CASRNQGTEQPQHF
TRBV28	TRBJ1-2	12	CAVIVDLYGYTF
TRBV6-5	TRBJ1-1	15	CASTYLEGGRIEAFF
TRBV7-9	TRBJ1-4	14	CASSQTAGNEKLFF
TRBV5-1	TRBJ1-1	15	CASSLALGTVAEAFF
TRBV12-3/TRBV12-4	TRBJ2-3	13	CASSLTLTDTQYF
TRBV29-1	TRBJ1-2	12	CSVEDAVRGYTF
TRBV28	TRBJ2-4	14	CASSFSGAGNIQYF
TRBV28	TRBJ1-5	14	CASSSGQGDQPQHF
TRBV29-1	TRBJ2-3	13	CSVTWDSTDTQYF
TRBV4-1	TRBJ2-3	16	CASSQESGGAGDTQYF
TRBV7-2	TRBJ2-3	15	CASSLRLAGSDTQYF
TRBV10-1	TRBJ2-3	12	CASSESTDTQYF
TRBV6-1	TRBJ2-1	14	CASSRASGYNEQFF
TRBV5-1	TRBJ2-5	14	CASSGSQLQETQYF
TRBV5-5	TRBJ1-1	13	CASSLGITMEAFF
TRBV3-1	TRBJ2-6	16	CASSHTRNSGANVLTF
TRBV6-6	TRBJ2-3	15	CASRGLAGDTDTQYF
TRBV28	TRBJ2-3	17	CASSPDPAGGSTDTQYF
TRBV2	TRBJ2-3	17	CASSELQAGANTDTQYF
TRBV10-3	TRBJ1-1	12	CAISAPMTEAFF
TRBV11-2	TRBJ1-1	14	CASSQTDMNTEAFF